This T cell receptor beta chain comes out of a study of blood T cell repertoires in COVID-19. On the study more broadly: Some COVID-19 samples were acute and others convalescent; all came from the United States, Italy and Spain. PBMCs, B-cell-depleted T cells, or T cells were the source of the cDNA or gDNA that made up the material.

In the original processing: Estimated nucleated cell counts came from reference gene primer amplification. The protocol was immunoSEQ multiplex PCR, while the TCRdb copy is restricted to in-frame clones and leaves out a portion. D and trimming come from the DNA, and the V and J calls and clone size come from that table. The table has tens of thousands of clones, 85% to 95% seen once. The V gene's germline CDR1 is SGHVS and CDR2 FQNEAQ. V was pared by 1 base and J by 3 bases, with 13 bases between. The CDR3 covers 15 residues. J is TRBJ2-7 and V is TRBV7-8; weak D call: TRBD1 (5 bases). Sequenced: peripheral blood. This sequence was found in a man in his 70s with active COVID-19. CDR3 nucleotides: TGTGCCAGCAGCTTAGAGCTCTCAGGGTACTACGAGCAGTACGTC. As protein: CASSLELSGYYEQYV.